The clone carrying this T cell receptor (beta chain) appeared a few times. The same CDR3 can be traced to other DNA sequences in this sample. The sample is drawn from a study of blood T cell repertoires in COVID-19. Across the study: COVID-19 samples from acute and convalescent phases originated in the United States, Italy and Spain.

In the original workflow: Reference gene primer amplification gave estimated nucleated cell counts. Profiled with immunoSEQ multiplex PCR; TCRdb holds only in-frame clones, not every one. That table is the source of V, J and clone size, and D and trimming were worked out from the DNA. The sample lists more than 250,000 clones; 65% to 85% were seen once. Germline V lookup: CDR1 SGHTA, CDR2 FQGNSA. The CDR3 consists of 14 residues. The genes are TRBV7-2 and TRBJ2-7; TRBD2 aligns across 8 bases. Material for sequencing was peripheral blood. The receptor comes from a woman in her forties or fifties with acute or convalescent COVID-19. The CDR3 DNA is TGTGCCAGCAGTTTAGCCAGCGGGGGCTACGAGCAGTACGTC. Protein: CASSLASGGYEQYV.